Sequencing of this T cell receptor (beta chain) was carried out in a study of blood T cell repertoires in COVID-19. Study overall: Donors in the United States, Italy and Spain gave samples during acute or convalescent COVID-19. Sources were T cells, B-cell-depleted T cells, or PBMCs; the material itself was cDNA or gDNA.

V was trimmed by 5 bases and J by 1 base, leaving 9 bases between them. CDR3 length: 13 residues. Methods used by the authors: Estimation of nucleated cell counts was performed using reference gene primer amplification. Clones were sequenced by immunoSEQ multiplex PCR, and TCRdb holds only the in-frame ones, with some missing. The V and J calls and the clone size are those of that table, but D and trimming were determined from the DNA. The sample records about 90,000 clones, around 90% being singletons. The TCR originated in a woman between 65 and 79 years old with acute or convalescent COVID-19. The specimen sequenced was peripheral blood. J is TRBJ2-7 and V is TRBV12-3 or TRBV12-4; a weak D match, TRBD1 (5 bases). The CDR3, as DNA: TGTGCCAGCAGTCAAGACAGTTCCTACGAGCAGTACTTC. Translating gives CASSQDSSYEQYF.